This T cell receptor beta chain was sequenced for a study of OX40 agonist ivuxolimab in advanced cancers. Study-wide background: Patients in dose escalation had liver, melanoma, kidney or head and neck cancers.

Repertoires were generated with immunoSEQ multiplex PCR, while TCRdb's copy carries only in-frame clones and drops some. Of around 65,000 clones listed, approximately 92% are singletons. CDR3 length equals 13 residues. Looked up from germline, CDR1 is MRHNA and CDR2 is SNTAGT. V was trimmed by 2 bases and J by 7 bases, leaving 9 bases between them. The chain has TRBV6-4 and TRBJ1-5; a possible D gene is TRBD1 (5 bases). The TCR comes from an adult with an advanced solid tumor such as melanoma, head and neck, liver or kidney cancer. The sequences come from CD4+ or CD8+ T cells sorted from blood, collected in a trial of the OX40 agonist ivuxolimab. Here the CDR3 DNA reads TGTGCCAGCAGTGACAGGGAGGGGCAGCCCCAGCATTTT. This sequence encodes CASSDREGQPQHF.